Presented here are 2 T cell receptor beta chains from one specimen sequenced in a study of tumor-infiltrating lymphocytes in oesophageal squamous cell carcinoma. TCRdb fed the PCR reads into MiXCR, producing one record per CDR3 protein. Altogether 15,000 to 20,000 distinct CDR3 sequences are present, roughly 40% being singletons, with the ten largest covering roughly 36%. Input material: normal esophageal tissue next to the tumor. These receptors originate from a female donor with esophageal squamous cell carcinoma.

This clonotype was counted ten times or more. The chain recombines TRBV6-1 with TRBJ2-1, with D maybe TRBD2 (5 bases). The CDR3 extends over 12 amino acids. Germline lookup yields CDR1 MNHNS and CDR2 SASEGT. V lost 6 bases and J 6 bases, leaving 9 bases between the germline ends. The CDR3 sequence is CASRVAFNEQFF. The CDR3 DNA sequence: TGTGCCAGCAGAGTAGCGTTCAATGAGCAGTTCTTC.

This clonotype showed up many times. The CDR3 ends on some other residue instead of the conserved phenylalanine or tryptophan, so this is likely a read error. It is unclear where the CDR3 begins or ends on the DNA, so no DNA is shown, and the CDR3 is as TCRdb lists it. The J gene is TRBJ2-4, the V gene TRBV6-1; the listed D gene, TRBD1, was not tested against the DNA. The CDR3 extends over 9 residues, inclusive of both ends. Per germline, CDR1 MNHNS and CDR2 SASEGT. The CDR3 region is CASSSPINR.